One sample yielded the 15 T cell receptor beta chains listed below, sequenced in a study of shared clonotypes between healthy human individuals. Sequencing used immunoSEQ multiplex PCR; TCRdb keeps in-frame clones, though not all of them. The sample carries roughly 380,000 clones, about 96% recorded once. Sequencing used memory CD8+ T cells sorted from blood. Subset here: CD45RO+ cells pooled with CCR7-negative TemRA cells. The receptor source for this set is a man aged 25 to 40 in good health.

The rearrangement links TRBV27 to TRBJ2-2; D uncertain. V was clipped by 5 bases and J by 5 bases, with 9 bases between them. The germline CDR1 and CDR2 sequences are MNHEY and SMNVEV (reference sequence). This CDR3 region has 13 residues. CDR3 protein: CASSGARTGELFF. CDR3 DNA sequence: TGTGCCAGCAGTGGAGCCAGGACCGGGGAGCTGTTTTTT.

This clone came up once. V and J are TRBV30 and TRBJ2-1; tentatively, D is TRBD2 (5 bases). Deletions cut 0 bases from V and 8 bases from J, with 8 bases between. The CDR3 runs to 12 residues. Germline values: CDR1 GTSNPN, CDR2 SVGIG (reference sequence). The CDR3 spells CAWSVEGYEQFF. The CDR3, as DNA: TGTGCCTGGAGTGTAGAGGGCTATGAGCAGTTCTTC.

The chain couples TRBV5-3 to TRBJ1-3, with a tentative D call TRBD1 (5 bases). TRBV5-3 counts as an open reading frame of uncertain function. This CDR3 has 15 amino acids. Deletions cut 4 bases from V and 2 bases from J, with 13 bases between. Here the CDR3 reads CARSVHRGPGNTIYF. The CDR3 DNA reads TGTGCCAGAAGCGTCCATCGGGGCCCTGGAAACACCATATATTTT.

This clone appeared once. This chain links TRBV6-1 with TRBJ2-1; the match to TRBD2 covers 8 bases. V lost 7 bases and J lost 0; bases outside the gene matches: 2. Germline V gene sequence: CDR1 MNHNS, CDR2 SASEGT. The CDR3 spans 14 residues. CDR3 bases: TGTGCCAGCAAGGCGGGAGGCTCCTACAATGAGCAGTTCTTC. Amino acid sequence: CASKAGGSYNEQFF.

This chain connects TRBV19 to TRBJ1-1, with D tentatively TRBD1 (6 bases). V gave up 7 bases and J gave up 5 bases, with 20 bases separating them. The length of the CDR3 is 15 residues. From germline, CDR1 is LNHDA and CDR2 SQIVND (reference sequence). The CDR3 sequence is CASKMDRADLTEAFF. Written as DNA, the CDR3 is TGTGCCAGTAAGATGGACAGAGCTGATTTAACTGAAGCTTTCTTT. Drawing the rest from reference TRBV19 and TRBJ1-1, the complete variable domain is DGGITQSPKYLFRKEGQNVTLSCEQNLNHDAMYWYRQDPGQGLRLIYYSQIVNDFQKGDIAEGYSVSREKKESFPLTVTSAQKNPTAFYLCASKMDRADLTEAFFGQGTRLTVV.

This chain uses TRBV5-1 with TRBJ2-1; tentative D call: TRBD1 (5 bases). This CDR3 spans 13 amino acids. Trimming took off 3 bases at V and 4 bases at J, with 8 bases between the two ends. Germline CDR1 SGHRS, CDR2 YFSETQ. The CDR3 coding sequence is TGCGCCAGCAGCTCTCAGGGTTACAATGAGCAGTTCTTC. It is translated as CASSSQGYNEQFF.

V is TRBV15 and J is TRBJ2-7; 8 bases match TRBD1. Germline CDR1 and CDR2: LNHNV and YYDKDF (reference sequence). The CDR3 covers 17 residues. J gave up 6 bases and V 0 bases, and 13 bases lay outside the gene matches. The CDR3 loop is CATSRDPPGRGPGEQYF. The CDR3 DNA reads TGTGCCACCAGCAGAGATCCCCCCGGCAGGGGGCCGGGCGAGCAGTACTTC.

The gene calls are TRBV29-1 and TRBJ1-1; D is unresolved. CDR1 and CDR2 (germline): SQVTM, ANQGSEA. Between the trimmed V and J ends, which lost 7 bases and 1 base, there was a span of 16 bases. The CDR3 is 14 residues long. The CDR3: CSALLLKENTEAFF. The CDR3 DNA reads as TGCAGCGCCCTACTACTGAAGGAGAACACTGAAGCTTTCTTT. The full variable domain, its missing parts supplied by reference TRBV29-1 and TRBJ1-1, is SAVISQKPSRDICQRGTSLTIQCQVDSQVTMMFWYRQQPGQSLTLIATANQGSEATYESGFVIDKFPISRPNLTFSTLTVSNMSPEDSSIYLCSALLLKENTEAFFGQGTRLTVV.

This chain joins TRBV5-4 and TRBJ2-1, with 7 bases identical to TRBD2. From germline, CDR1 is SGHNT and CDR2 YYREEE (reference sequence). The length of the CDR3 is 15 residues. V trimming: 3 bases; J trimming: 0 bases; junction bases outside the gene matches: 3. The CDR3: CASSSTSYSYNEQFF. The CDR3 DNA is TGTGCCAGCAGCTCGACTAGCTACTCCTACAATGAGCAGTTCTTC. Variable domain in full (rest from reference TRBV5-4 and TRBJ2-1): ETGVTQSPTHLIKTRGQQVTLRCSSQSGHNTVSWYQQALGQGPQFIFQYYREEENGRGNFPPRFSGLQFPNYSSELNVNALELDDSALYLCASSSTSYSYNEQFFGPGTRLTVL.

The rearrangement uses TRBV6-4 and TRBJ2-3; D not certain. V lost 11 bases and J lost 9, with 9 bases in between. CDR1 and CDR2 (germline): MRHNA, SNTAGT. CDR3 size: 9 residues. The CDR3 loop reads CAVTTTQYF. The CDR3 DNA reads TGTGCCGTCACCACGACGCAGTATTTT.

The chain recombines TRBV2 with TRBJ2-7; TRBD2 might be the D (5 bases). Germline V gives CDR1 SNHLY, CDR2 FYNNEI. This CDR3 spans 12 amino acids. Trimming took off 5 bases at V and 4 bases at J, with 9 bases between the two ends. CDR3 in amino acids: CASSSTSYEQYF. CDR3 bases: TGTGCCAGCAGTTCCACTAGTTACGAGCAGTACTTC.

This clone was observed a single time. The chain's CDR3 is CASRPFNGQFNEKLFF. DNA for the CDR3: TGTGCCAGCAGACCTTTTAACGGACAGTTTAATGAAAAACTGTTTTTT. The chain recombines TRBV7-9 with TRBJ1-4, with D possibly matching TRBD1 (6 bases). The CDR3 is made up of 16 amino acids. CDR1 SEHNR and CDR2 FQNEAQ come from the germline V gene (reference sequence). V gave up 6 bases and J gave up 4 bases, with 18 bases separating them.

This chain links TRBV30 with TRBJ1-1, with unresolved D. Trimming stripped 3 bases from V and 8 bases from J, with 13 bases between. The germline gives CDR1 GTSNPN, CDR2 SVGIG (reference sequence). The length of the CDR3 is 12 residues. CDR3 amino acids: CAWRGLRNEAFF. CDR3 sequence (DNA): TGTGCCTGGAGGGGTTTGAGGAACGAAGCTTTCTTT.

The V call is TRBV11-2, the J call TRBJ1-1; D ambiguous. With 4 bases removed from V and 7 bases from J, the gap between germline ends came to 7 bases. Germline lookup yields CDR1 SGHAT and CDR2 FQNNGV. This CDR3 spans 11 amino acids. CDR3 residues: CASSSGYEAFF. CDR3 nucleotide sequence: TGTGCCAGCAGCTCGGGATATGAAGCTTTCTTT.

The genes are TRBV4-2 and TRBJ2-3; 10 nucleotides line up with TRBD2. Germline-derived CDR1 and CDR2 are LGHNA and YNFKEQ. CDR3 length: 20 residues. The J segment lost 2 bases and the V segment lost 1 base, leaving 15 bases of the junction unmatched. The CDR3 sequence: CASSQVGWTSGTWDTDTQYF. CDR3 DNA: TGTGCCAGCAGCCAAGTCGGATGGACTAGCGGCACCTGGGACACAGATACGCAGTATTTT.